The 14 T cell receptor beta chains reported below all come from one sample, sequenced in a study of regulatory T cells in long-lasting Graves disease (dated by TCRdb to the early 2020s). Libraries were built with multiplex PCR. Instrument used: Illumina HiSeq 4000. TCR beta libraries were built with iRepertoire HTBI primers and Arm-PCR amplification of CDR3 regions. In TCRdb, the public reads were trimmed at Q25 with fastp and aligned with MiXCR, with productive beta chains retained. Identical CDR3 proteins give one entry, which carries the most common genes and DNA. Present in this sample are more than 650,000 distinct CDR3 sequences, around 32% of which were seen just once. The ten largest account for about 42% of the sample. The time point label, as the study defines it: persistent/refractory GD, antithyroid drugs over 5 years with positive TRAb. RNA was extracted from PBMCs in TRIzol for both TCR sequencing and RNA sequencing.

The sample here was peripheral blood mononuclear cells (PBMCs), taken when the disease was refractory, from a patient treated with antithyroid drugs. These receptor sequences come from a female donor with Graves disease.

J is TRBJ1-4 and V is TRBV7-9; no reliable D call. Germline CDR1 is SEHNR and CDR2 is FQNEAQ (reference sequence). V lost 4 bases, J lost 0 bases, and 6 bases lay in between. The CDR3 extends over 14 amino acids. The CDR3 loop is CASSSRTTNEKLFF. The CDR3 DNA sequence: TGTGCCAGCAGCTCCAGGACAACTAATGAAAAACTGTTTTTT.

The chain employs TRBV2 and TRBJ1-5; 11 bases agree with TRBD1. Germline V gene data show CDR1 as SNHLY and CDR2 as FYNNEI. The J segment lost 7 bases and the V segment lost 7 bases, leaving 9 bases of the junction unmatched. The CDR3 spans 15 residues. The CDR3 DNA follows: TGTGCCAGCAAGACCCGGACAGGGGGCCTCCAGCCCCAGCATTTT. The encoded protein is CASKTRTGGLQPQHF.

The chain employs TRBV11-2 and TRBJ2-1, with TRBD2 as a possible D gene (5 bases). Germline V gives CDR1 SGHAT, CDR2 FQNNGV. The CDR3 runs 17 residues. With 0 bases removed from V and 1 base from J, the gap between germline ends came to 13 bases. CDR3 sequence: CASSLDQLAQSYNEQFF. In DNA form, the CDR3 reads TGTGCCAGCAGCTTAGATCAGCTAGCACAATCCTACAATGAGCAGTTCTTC. The full variable domain, in which reference TRBV11-2 and TRBJ2-1 provide the parts outside the CDR3, is EAGVAQSPRYKIIEKRQSVAFWCNPISGHATLYWYQQILGQGPKLLIQFQNNGVVDDSQLPKDRFSAERLKGVDSTLKIQPAKLEDSAVYLCASSLDQLAQSYNEQFFGPGTRLTVL.

The genes are TRBV5-5 and TRBJ1-6, with D possibly matching TRBD1 (6 bases). Trimming cost V 1 base and J 7 bases, with 15 bases left between them. The CDR3 is 16 amino acids. The germline gives CDR1 SGHKS, CDR2 YYEKEE (reference sequence). CDR3 region: CASSLTGNFLNSPLHF. The CDR3 DNA follows: TGTGCCAGCAGCTTGACAGGGAACTTCCTAAATTCACCCCTCCACTTT.

Details on this clonotype: The conserved phenylalanine or tryptophan is not found at the CDR3 terminus, so this likely reflects a read error. The V gene is TRBV28, the J gene TRBJ1-1; possible D gene TRBD1, 6 bases. V was clipped by 5 bases and J by 7 bases, with 20 bases between them. CDR3 length equals 15 residues. Germline-derived CDR1 and CDR2 are MDHEN and SYDVKM. The DNA of the CDR3 is TGTGCCAGCAGTCTGGACAGCTCCTACCTGGGTGAAGCTTTCTCT. Protein sequence: CASSLDSSYLGEAFS.

The V call is TRBV7-9, the J call TRBJ1-3; unclear D gene. The germline CDR1 and CDR2 sequences are SEHNR and FQNEAQ (reference sequence). V was pared by 1 base and J by 0 bases, with 10 bases between. There are 16 residues in the CDR3. The CDR3 DNA is TGTGCCAGCAGCTTAGATGAGAGGACCTCTGGAAACACCATATATTTT. Translation gives CASSLDERTSGNTIYF.

This clonotype was counted only a few times. The chain has TRBV27 and TRBJ2-7; perhaps TRBD1 as D (5 bases). Looked up from germline, CDR1 is MNHEY and CDR2 is SMNVEV (reference sequence). This CDR3 region has 12 residues. The ends were cut back, 6 bases at V and 5 bases at J, with 11 bases in the middle. The DNA for the CDR3 is TGTGCCAGCAGAATAGGGGCCCACGAGCAGTACTTC. This codes for CASRIGAHEQYF.

This clonotype has ten or more counts. The chain combines TRBV12-3 or TRBV12-4 with TRBJ2-7; 8 bases map to TRBD2. There are 14 residues in the CDR3. V lost 4 bases and J lost 5; bases outside the gene matches: 7. In nucleotides, the CDR3 is TGTGCCAGCAGTTCCCCCGGGAGGGCCCACGAGCAGTACTTC. Translating it yields CASSSPGRAHEQYF.

This clonotype was counted once. The rearrangement uses TRBV5-1 and TRBJ1-1; possible D gene TRBD1, 6 bases. Trimming pared 4 bases from V and 4 bases from J, leaving 14 bases between. Germline V gene sequence: CDR1 SGHRS, CDR2 YFSETQ. The CDR3 length is 14 residues. CDR3 protein: CASSPRQVGTEAFF. CDR3 coding DNA: TGCGCCAGCAGCCCTCGACAGGTAGGCACTGAAGCTTTCTTT.

This clonotype was counted between two and nine times. This chain connects TRBV5-1 to TRBJ1-5, with 9 bases identical to TRBD1. CDR1 and CDR2 from the germline V gene are SGHRS and YFSETQ. This CDR3 is built from 17 residues. V trimming: 4 bases; J trimming: 0 bases; junction bases outside the gene matches: 8. The chain's CDR3 is CASSPGTGRNSNQPQHF. The CDR3 DNA reads as TGCGCCAGCAGCCCTGGGACAGGGCGTAATAGCAATCAGCCCCAGCATTTT.

This clonotype was seen a few times. This chain joins TRBV5-1 and TRBJ1-1, with TRBD1 matching over 7 bases. This CDR3 has 15 amino acids. J gave up 4 bases and V 0 bases, and 6 bases lay outside the gene matches. Per germline, CDR1 SGHRS and CDR2 YFSETQ. The CDR3 DNA sequence: TGCGCCAGCAGCTTGGCCAGGGGGTCGGGCACTGAAGCTTTCTTT. It translates to CASSLARGSGTEAFF.

This clonotype was observed a few times. V gene TRBV5-5 combines with J gene TRBJ2-7; 8 bases align to TRBD2. With 7 bases clipped from V and 6 bases from J, the junction kept 12 bases outside the gene matches. This CDR3 has 14 residues. Germline V lookup: CDR1 SGHKS, CDR2 YYEKEE (reference sequence). The CDR3 DNA reads TGTGCCAGCGGCGGGGGGAGGGCATTCACCGAGCAGTACTTC. It translates to CASGGGRAFTEQYF.

The chain carries TRBV29-1 and TRBJ2-6, with TRBD2 as a possible D gene (7 bases). The V end was cut by 4 bases, the J end by 2 bases, with 12 bases between. Germline-derived CDR1 and CDR2 are SQVTM and ANQGSEA. CDR3 length: 15 amino acids. The CDR3 loop reads CSVAGGRTGANVLTF. CDR3 bases: TGCAGCGTTGCCGGGGGGCGAACTGGGGCCAACGTCCTGACTTTC.

This clonotype was observed at least ten times. This chain connects TRBV7-6 to TRBJ2-7, with D possibly TRBD2 on 5 matching bases. The germline CDR1 and CDR2 sequences are SGHVS and FNYEAQ. This CDR3 has 13 amino acids. The V end lost 1 base, the J end lost 7 bases, and 11 bases lay between the germline ends. The CDR3 region has the DNA TGTGCCAGCAGCTTAGGCTTGGAGGATGAGCAGTACTTC. It yields the protein CASSLGLEDEQYF.